The entry below gives a single T cell receptor beta chain sequence along with its context. CDR3 length equals 15 residues. From germline, CDR1 is SNHLY and CDR2 FYNNEI. The V and J ends lost 7 bases and 6 bases, in that order; junction bases with no gene match: 13. The data derive from a study of blood T cell repertoires in COVID-19. Study overall: Italy, Spain and the United States were the sources of the convalescent and acute COVID-19 samples. The analysed material was cDNA or gDNA that came from T cells, B-cell-depleted T cells, or PBMCs.

Study processing details: By means of reference gene primer amplification, nucleated cell counts were estimated. Sequencing was performed with immunoSEQ multiplex PCR; in TCRdb, only in-frame clones are kept and a portion is missing. V and J calls and clone size are those listed in that table; D and trimming were worked out from the DNA. The repertoire holds about 72,000 clones, with roughly 85% as singletons. The origin of this receptor is a man aged 30-40 years with acute or convalescent COVID-19. The material sequenced was peripheral blood. V usage is TRBV2 and J usage is TRBJ2-3, with 7 bases fitting TRBD2. Here the CDR3 DNA reads TGTGCCAGCAAAAGGCGGGAGATTCAGGGCGATACGCAGTATTTT. Encoded protein: CASKRREIQGDTQYF.